This TCR beta chain was captured in a study of control samples from healthy donors and cancer patients. V was clipped by 2 bases and J by 0 bases, with 7 bases between them. Looked up from germline, CDR1 is SGHTA and CDR2 is FQGTGA. The CDR3 runs 14 residues. With regard to this clone: A much larger clone sits a single nucleotide away, making a read error possible.

The method was immunoSEQ multiplex PCR; TCRdb's version includes in-frame clones alone and lacks a portion of them. The profile shows 90,000 or so clones, about 88% of them singletons. This TCR derives from a woman in her fifties or sixties in good health. The rearrangement uses TRBV7-3 and TRBJ1-1; D unclear. The sample comprised blood. The CDR3 sequence: CASSLDKVNTEAFF. The CDR3 nucleotides read TGTGCCAGCAGCTTAGACAAGGTGAACACTGAAGCTTTCTTT.